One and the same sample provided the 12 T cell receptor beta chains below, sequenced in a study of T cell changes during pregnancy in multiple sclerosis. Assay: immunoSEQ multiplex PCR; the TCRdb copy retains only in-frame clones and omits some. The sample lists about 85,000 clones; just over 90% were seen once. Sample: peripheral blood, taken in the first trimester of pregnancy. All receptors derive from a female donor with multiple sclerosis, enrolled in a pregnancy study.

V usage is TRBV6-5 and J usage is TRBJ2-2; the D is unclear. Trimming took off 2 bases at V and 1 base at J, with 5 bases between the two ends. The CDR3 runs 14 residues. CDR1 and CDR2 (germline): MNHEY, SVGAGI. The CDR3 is CASSYEMNTGELFF. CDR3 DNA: TGTGCCAGCAGTTACGAGATGAACACCGGGGAGCTGTTTTTT.

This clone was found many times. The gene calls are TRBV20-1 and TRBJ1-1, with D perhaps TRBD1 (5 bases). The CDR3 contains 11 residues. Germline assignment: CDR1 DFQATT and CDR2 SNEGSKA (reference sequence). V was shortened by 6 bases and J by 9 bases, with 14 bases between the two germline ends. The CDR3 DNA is TGCAGTGCCAGACAGCCAGGGAAAGCTTTCTTT. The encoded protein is CSARQPGKAFF.

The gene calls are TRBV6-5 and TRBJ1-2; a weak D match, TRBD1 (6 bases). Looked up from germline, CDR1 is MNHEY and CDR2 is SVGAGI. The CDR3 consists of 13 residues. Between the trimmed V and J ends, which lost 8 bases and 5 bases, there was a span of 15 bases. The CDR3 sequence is CASVRGAGYGYTF. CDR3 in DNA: TGTGCCAGCGTCAGGGGCGCAGGGTATGGCTACACCTTC.

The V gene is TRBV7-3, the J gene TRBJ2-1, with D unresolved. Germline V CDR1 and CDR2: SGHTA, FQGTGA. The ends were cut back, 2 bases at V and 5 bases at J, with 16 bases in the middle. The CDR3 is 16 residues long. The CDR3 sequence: CASSLQPSPNNNEQFF. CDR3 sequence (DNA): TGTGCCAGCAGCTTACAACCCTCACCGAACAACAATGAGCAGTTCTTC.

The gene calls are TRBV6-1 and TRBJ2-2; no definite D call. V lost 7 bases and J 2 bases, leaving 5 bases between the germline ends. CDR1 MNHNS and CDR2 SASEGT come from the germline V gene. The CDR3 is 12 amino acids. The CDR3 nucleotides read TGTGCCAGCACTAGAAACACCGGGGAGCTGTTTTTT. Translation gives CASTRNTGELFF.

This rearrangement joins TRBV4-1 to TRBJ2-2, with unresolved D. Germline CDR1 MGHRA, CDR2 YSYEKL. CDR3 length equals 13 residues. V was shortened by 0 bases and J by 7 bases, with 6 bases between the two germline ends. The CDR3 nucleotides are TGCGCCAGCAGCCAAGAGTCCGTCGGGGAGCTGTTTTTT. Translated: CASSQESVGELFF.

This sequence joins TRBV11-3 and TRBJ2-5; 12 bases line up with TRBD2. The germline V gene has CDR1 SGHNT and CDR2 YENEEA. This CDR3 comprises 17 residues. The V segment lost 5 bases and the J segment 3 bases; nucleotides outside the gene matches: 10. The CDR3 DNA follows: TGTGCCAGCAGCGCCCGATTGACTAGCGGGAGTAAAGAGACCCAGTACTTC. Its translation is CASSARLTSGSKETQYF. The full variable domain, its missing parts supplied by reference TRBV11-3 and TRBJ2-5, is EAGVVQSPRYKIIEKKQPVAFWCNPISGHNTLYWYLQNLGQGPELLIRYENEEAVDDSQLPKDRFSAERLKGVDSTLKIQPAELGDSAVYLCASSARLTSGSKETQYFGPGTRLLVL.

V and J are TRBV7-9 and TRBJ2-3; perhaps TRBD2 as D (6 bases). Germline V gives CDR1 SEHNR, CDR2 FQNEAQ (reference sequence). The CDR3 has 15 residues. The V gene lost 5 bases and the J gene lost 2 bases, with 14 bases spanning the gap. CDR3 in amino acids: CASSPRGSPTDTQYF. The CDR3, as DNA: TGTGCCAGCAGCCCCCGGGGGAGCCCCACAGATACGCAGTATTTT.

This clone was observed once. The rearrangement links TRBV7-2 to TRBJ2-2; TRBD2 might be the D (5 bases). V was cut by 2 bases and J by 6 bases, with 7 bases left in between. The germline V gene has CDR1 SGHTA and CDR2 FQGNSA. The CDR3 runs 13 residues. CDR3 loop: CASSLLSAGELFF. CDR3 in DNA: TGTGCCAGCAGCTTACTTAGCGCCGGGGAGCTGTTTTTT.

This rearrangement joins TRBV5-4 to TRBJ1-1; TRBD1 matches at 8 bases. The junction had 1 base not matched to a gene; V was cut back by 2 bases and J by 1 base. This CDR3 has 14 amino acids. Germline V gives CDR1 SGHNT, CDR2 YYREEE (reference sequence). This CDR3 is CASSLQGGNTEAFF. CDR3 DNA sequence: TGTGCCAGCAGCTTACAGGGGGGGAACACTGAAGCTTTCTTT.

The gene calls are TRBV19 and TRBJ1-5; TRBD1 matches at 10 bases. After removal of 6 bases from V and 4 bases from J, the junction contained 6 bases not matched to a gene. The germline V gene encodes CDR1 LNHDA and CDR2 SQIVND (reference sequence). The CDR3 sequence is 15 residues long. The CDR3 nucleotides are TGTGCCAGTAGATCGGGACAGGGGTATAATCAGCCCCAGCATTTT. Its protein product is CASRSGQGYNQPQHF. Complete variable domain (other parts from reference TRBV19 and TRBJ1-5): DGGITQSPKYLFRKEGQNVTLSCEQNLNHDAMYWYRQDPGQGLRLIYYSQIVNDFQKGDIAEGYSVSREKKESFPLTVTSAQKNPTAFYLCASRSGQGYNQPQHFGDGTRLSIL.

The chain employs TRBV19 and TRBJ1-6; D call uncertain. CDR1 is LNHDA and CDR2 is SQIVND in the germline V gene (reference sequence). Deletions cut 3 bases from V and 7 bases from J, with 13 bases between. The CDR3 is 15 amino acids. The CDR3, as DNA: TGTGCCAGTAGTATTATGGCAGGTTCCAATTCACCCCTCCACTTT. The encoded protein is CASSIMAGSNSPLHF.